The rows below give T cell receptor beta chains drawn from one sample of a study of Ad26.COV2.S vaccination and SARS-CoV-2 variants. Here immunoSEQ multiplex PCR was the method, and the copy in TCRdb shows in-frame clones only, minus some. The sample records 300,000 to 400,000 clones, roughly nine tenths being singletons. The sample in question was peripheral blood, obtained in a trial of Ad26.COV2.S vaccine versus placebo. The receptors were gathered from a person between 18 and 59 years old who received the Ad26.COV2.S COVID-19 vaccine or a placebo. The CDR3 runs from the conserved cysteine through the conserved F or W. Fields, in order: J gene, V gene, CDR3 protein.

j_gene: TRBJ2-7
v_gene: TRBV19
CDR3aa: CASSIWTESYEQYF

j_gene: TRBJ2-2
v_gene: TRBV19
CDR3aa: CASGTTGELFF

j_gene: TRBJ1-1
v_gene: TRBV19
CDR3aa: CASSTAGWTEAFF

j_gene: TRBJ1-2
v_gene: TRBV7-6
CDR3aa: CASSPSDRGYGYTF

j_gene: TRBJ1-1
v_gene: TRBV6-5
CDR3aa: CASSFRTQAHTEAFF

j_gene: TRBJ2-1
v_gene: TRBV21-1
CDR3aa: CASSARDTRAAPGFF

j_gene: TRBJ1-1
v_gene: TRBV7-3
CDR3aa: CASSPSTNTEAFF

j_gene: TRBJ1-4
v_gene: TRBV6-1
CDR3aa: CASSENRGTPNEKLFF

j_gene: TRBJ2-1
v_gene: TRBV27
CDR3aa: CASSLAPSSYNEQFF

j_gene: TRBJ1-5
v_gene: TRBV28
CDR3aa: CASSLLMGPQHF